This TCR beta chain was sequenced for a study of T-cell memory formation after mild COVID-19. Study context: The two donors had largely donor-specific TCR clusters. General observations from the study: Later expanders leaned CD4+, whereas clones that contracted between day 15 and 85 were balanced CD4/CD8.

Germline V gene sequence: CDR1 MNHEY, CDR2 SMNVEV (reference sequence). Trimming cost V 0 bases and J 3 bases, with 12 bases left between them. CDR3 length equals 15 residues. This clonotype was seen many times. What it binds is not known. TCR alpha and TCR beta cDNA libraries with sample barcodes and UMIs came from 5'RACE using constant-segment primers. Each CDR3 protein is one row after TCRdb ran MiXCR on the 5' RACE reads. Of about 470,000 distinct CDR3 sequences in the sample, around 27% were seen once. This chain uses TRBV27 with TRBJ2-7; tentatively, D is TRBD1 (5 bases). This clonotype was obtained from an adult woman who had mild COVID-19 (a few samples of this study predate the infection). Cell type and time point are not known. Sample: PBMCs or a T cell subset sorted from them (not recorded which). For the CDR3, the DNA is TGTGCCAGCAGTTTATCTCAGGGTGCCATCTACGAGCAGTACTTC. This sequence encodes CASSLSQGAIYEQYF.